This T cell receptor (beta chain) was obtained from a study of tumor and adjacent non-tumor tissue in lung cancer. Study details: Patients were aged about 30 to 76, about 10 men and 5 women, stage I to III.

The CDR3 extends over 15 amino acids. Germline assignment: CDR1 PRHDT and CDR2 FYEKMQ (reference sequence). Study outcomes and limitations: Significantly higher TCR diversity was found in tumor than normal lung.

Notes on this clonotype: The antigen is undetermined. A junction boundary mismatches the germline segment, possibly from a read error.

Three rounds of nested PCR, following a modified ARM-PCR protocol, produced the TCRbeta library. TCRdb recomputed calls from the multiplex PCR reads with MiXCR, one row per CDR3 protein. Of tens of thousands of distinct CDR3 sequences in the sample, about two thirds were seen once. No cell sorting was done before RNA was extracted from the tissue. The normal lung tissue was taken more than 3 cm from the tumor edge. J is TRBJ2-7 and V is TRBV13; 10 positions agree with TRBD2. Sequenced sample: distant non-tumor lung tissue. The clonotype comes from a woman aged 45-60 years with non-small cell lung cancer. The CDR3 bases are TGTGACAGCAGCAAATACGGGACTAGCGTTAACGAGCAGTATTTC. Protein product: CDSSKYGTSVNEQYF.